These 7 T cell receptor beta chains came from one sample sequenced in a study of identifying expanded T cells in peripheral blood (dated by TCRdb to about 2019). Libraries came from the immunoSEQ multiplex PCR assay. TCRdb obtained this table from immuneACCESS and retained in-frame rearrangements with V and J assigned. These tables miss some clones; where compared with another copy, unresolved V genes account for less than half of the shortfall, and the remainder is unexplained. In this sample the table shows approximately 90,000 clones, 70% to 90% of which occur a single time. Clones ranked in the top ten supply approximately 5.6% of the sample. Sequenced material: blood. The receptors come from a person aged 18-70 years in good health.

V usage is TRBV19 and J usage is TRBJ2-7; 8 nucleotides agree with TRBD2. The CDR3 is made up of 15 amino acids. Germline values: CDR1 LNHDA, CDR2 SQIVND (reference sequence). Unmatched junction bases numbered 10, after V lost 6 bases and J lost 3 bases. The CDR3 nucleotides are TGTGCCAGTAGCCAACCGGGACGGGGGGGCTACGAGCAGTACTTC. Protein product: CASSQPGRGGYEQYF.

This clone showed up just a few times. This chain connects TRBV7-2 to TRBJ2-7; D is uncertain. CDR1 is SGHTA and CDR2 is FQGNSA in the germline V gene. The CDR3 is 12 residues long. The V and J ends lost 5 bases and 3 bases respectively, with 8 bases between them. The CDR3 DNA reads TGTGCCAGCAGCGGAGCCGGCTACGAGCAGTACTTC. Residues: CASSGAGYEQYF.

CDR3 nucleotides: TGTGCCAGCAGTAACGAGAAGGGACCGAGCCATAATGAAAAACTGTTTTTT. Amino acid sequence: CASSNEKGPSHNEKLFF. The genes are TRBV28 and TRBJ1-4; maybe TRBD1 (5 bases). Germline V lookup: CDR1 MDHEN, CDR2 SYDVKM. V lost 5 bases to trimming and J lost 4 bases, with 20 bases between them. This CDR3 comprises 17 residues.

The rearrangement joins TRBV10-3 to TRBJ2-7, with 8 bases fitting TRBD2. The trim removed 11 bases at V and 0 bases at J, leaving 6 bases unmatched. The germline gives CDR1 ENHRY, CDR2 SYGVKD. The CDR3 loop spans 13 amino acids. CDR3 amino acids: CAVSGGDSYEQYF. The CDR3 DNA reads TGTGCCGTAAGCGGGGGCGACTCCTACGAGCAGTACTTC.

This chain connects TRBV7-2 to TRBJ1-2; the D gene is possibly TRBD1 (5 bases). The germline V gene has CDR1 SGHTA and CDR2 FQGNSA. Trimming took 5 bases from V and 4 from J, leaving 26 bases between them. The CDR3 covers 18 residues. Written as DNA, the CDR3 is TGTGCCAGCAGCCCCGTAGGGGAGAGGAGTTCCTACGTCTATGGCTACACCTTC. It yields the protein CASSPVGERSSYVYGYTF. The full variable domain, rest sourced from reference TRBV7-2 and TRBJ1-2, is GAGVSQSPSNKVTEKGKDVELRCDPISGHTALYWYRQSLGQGLEFLIYFQGNSAPDKSGLPSDRFSAERTGGSVSTLTIQRTQQEDSAVYLCASSPVGERSSYVYGYTFGSGTRLTVV.

V gene TRBV6-6 combines with J gene TRBJ1-1, with D possibly being TRBD1 (6 bases). V gave up 6 bases and J gave up 9 bases, with 11 bases separating them. Germline V gene data show CDR1 as MNHNY and CDR2 as SVGAGI (reference sequence). This CDR3 contains 11 residues. CDR3 sequence (DNA): TGTGCCAGCAGGGGAGGGGGGAAAGCTTTCTTT. Residues: CASRGGGKAFF.

This chain links TRBV6-4 with TRBJ1-2, with no clear D. The length of the CDR3 is 15 residues. Trimming took 7 bases from V and 2 from J, leaving 17 bases between them. Germline assignment: CDR1 MRHNA and CDR2 SNTAGT. The CDR3 is CASIRPLGRNYGYTF. Written as DNA, the CDR3 is TGTGCCAGCATAAGGCCACTAGGGAGGAACTATGGCTACACCTTC.